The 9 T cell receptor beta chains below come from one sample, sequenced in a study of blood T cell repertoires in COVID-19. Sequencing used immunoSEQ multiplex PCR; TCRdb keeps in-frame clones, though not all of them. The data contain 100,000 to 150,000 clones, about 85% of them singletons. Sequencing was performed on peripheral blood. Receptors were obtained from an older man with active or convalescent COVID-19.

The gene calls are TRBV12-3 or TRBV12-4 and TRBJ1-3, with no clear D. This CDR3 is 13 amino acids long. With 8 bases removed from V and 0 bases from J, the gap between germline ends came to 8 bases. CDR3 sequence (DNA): TGTGCCAGCGTACAGAGCTCTGGAAACACCATATATTTT. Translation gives CASVQSSGNTIYF.

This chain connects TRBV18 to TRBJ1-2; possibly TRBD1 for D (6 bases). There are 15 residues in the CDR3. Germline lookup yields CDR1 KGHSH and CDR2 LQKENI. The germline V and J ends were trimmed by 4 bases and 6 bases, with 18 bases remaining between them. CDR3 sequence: CASSQQRDTLHGYTF. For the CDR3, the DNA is TGTGCCAGCTCACAACAAAGGGACACGCTACATGGCTACACCTTC.

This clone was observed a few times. The CDR3 sequence is CARAAIRGLGGQFF. CDR3 in DNA: TGTGCCAGAGCCGCTATTAGGGGGCTGGGGGGGCAGTTCTTC. The chain has TRBV2 and TRBJ2-1; D perhaps matches TRBD1 (7 bases). This CDR3 has 14 residues. V dropped 9 bases and J dropped 12 bases, with 24 bases sitting between them. The germline V gene has CDR1 SNHLY and CDR2 FYNNEI. The whole variable domain, filled in from reference TRBV2 and TRBJ2-1, reads EPEVTQTPSHQVTQMGQEVILRCVPISNHLYFYWYRQILGQKVEFLVSFYNNEISEKSEIFDDQFSVERPDGSNFTLKIRSTKLEDSAMYFCARAAIRGLGGQFFGPGTRLTVL.

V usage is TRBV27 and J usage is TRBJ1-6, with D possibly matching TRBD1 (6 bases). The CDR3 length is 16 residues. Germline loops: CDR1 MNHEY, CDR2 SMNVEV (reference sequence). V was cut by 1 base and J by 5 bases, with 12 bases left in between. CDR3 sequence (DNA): TGTGCCAGCAGTTTATTGGCAGGGGTAAATAATTCACCCCTCCACTTT. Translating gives CASSLLAGVNNSPLHF.

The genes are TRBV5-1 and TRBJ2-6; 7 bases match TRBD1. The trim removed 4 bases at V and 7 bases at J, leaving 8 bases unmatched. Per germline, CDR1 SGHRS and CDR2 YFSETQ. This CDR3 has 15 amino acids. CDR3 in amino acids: CASSPGAGGANVLTF. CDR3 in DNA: TGCGCCAGCAGCCCTGGGGCAGGGGGAGCCAACGTCCTGACTTTC.

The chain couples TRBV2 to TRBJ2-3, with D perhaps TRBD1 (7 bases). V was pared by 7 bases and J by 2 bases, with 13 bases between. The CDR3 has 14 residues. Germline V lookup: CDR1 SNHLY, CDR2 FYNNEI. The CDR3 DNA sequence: TGTGCCAGCATGCAGGGGGGCGTCACAGATACGCAGTATTTT. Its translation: CASMQGGVTDTQYF.

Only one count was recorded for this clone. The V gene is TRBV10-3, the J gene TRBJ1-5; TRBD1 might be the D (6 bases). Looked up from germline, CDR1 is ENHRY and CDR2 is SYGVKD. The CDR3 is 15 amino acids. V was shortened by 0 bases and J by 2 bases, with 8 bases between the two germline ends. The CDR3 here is CAISESAGGNQPQHF. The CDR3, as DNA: TGTGCCATCAGTGAGTCGGCAGGGGGCAATCAGCCCCAGCATTTT.

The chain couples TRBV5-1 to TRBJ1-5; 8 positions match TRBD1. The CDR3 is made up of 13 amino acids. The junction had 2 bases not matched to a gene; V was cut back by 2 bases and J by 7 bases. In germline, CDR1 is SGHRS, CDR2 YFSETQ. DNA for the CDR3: TGCGCCAGCAGCTTACAGGGGGGACAGCCCCAGCATTTT. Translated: CASSLQGGQPQHF. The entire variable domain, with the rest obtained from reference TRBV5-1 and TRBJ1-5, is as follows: KAGVTQTPRYLIKTRGQQVTLSCSPISGHRSVSWYQQTPGQGLQFLFEYFSETQRNKGNFPGRFSGRQFSNSRSEMNVSTLELGDSALYLCASSLQGGQPQHFGDGTRLSIL.

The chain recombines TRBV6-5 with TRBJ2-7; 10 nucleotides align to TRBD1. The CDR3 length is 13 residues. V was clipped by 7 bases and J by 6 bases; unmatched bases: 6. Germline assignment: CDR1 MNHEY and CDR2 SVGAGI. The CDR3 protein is CASTPGQGREQYF. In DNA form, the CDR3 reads TGTGCCAGCACACCGGGACAGGGGCGCGAGCAGTACTTC.